This T cell receptor beta chain was captured in a study of cytotoxic CD8 clonotypes in ibrutinib-treated CLL. Broader study findings: Under therapy, public clonotypes either contracted or stayed stable, and they were uncommon. Exceeding age-matched healthy donors, baseline clonality also tracked the counts of circulating CD8+ T cells.

Note on this clone: What it recognizes is unknown.

TCRdb keeps only in-frame clones here, not all; method: immunoSEQ multiplex PCR. The table has under 200,000 clones, 84% seen once. Per germline, CDR1 MNHEY and CDR2 SMNVEV (reference sequence). The CDR3 contains 15 residues. V was clipped by 5 bases and J by 0 bases, with 11 bases between them. The rearrangement uses TRBV27 and TRBJ2-1; D is uncertain. This TCR was recovered from a human donor with chronic lymphocytic leukemia. The sequencing used PBMCs, collected after 24 months of ibrutinib treatment. CDR3 protein: CASSVLGSSYNEQFF. The CDR3 region has the DNA TGTGCCAGCAGTGTTTTAGGGTCCTCCTACAATGAGCAGTTCTTC.